Sequencing of this T cell receptor (beta chain) was carried out in a study of blood T cells in healthy people across ages. Findings of the study overall: Roughly linearly, TCR beta diversity per million T cells fell as age increased. It was the long-lived donors that had more naive CD4+ cells and higher diversity than aged donors.

Combining a sample-barcoded 5' primer with a J-beta primer mix, a second PCR ran for about 7 to 11 cycles. Via MiXCR, TCRdb re-called the 5' RACE reads, giving one row per CDR3 protein. The data contain 1.2 million to 1.5 million distinct CDR3 sequences, roughly 64% of them seen just once; the ten biggest clones take up 6.5% to 8%. This clonotype was detected once. Its target is not known. The CDR3 totals 14 residues. The V gene's germline CDR1 is MNHEY and CDR2 SVGEGT. V lost 2 bases to trimming and J lost 9 bases, with 14 bases between them. This sequence joins TRBV6-2 or TRBV6-3 and TRBJ2-1; D possibly corresponds to TRBD1 (6 bases). Sample: blood. This receptor was obtained from a man aged 18 to 29 in good health. The CDR3 sequence is CASSYADSTPEQFF. DNA of the CDR3: TGTGCCAGCAGTTACGCGGACAGCACGCCTGAGCAGTTCTTC.